The 27 T cell receptor beta chains in this list originate from one sample, sequenced in a study of shared clonotypes between healthy human individuals. Assay: immunoSEQ multiplex PCR; the TCRdb copy retains only in-frame clones and omits some. The sample includes about 470,000 clones, roughly three quarters of them seen just once. The source material was PBMCs. Receptors originate from a woman between 40 and 55 years old in good health. Some clones in this sample may be carry-over from other donors' samples.

This clone turned up a few times. V is TRBV11-2 and J is TRBJ2-5; 12 bases agree with TRBD2. The CDR3 sequence is 17 residues long. Germline V gives CDR1 SGHAT, CDR2 FQNNGV. The V gene end was trimmed by 1 base and the J gene end by 4 bases; junction bases not matched to a gene: 7. CDR3 sequence: CASSLGSSGRASETQYF. The CDR3 DNA reads as TGTGCCAGCAGCTTAGGTTCTAGCGGGAGGGCCTCAGAGACCCAGTACTTC.

V usage is TRBV19 and J usage is TRBJ1-2, with 8 bases lining up with TRBD1. The CDR3 is 15 residues long. Trimming removed 4 bases from V and 0 bases from J; junction bases left unmatched: 4. Germline assignment: CDR1 LNHDA and CDR2 SQIVND (reference sequence). The DNA for the CDR3 is TGTGCCAGTAGTACACAGGGGGAGACTAACTATGGCTACACCTTC. Translated, it gives CASSTQGETNYGYTF.

The chain combines TRBV6-5 with TRBJ1-1; a possible D gene is TRBD1 (5 bases). Germline-derived CDR1 and CDR2 are MNHEY and SVGAGI. The CDR3 is made up of 15 amino acids. Trimming removed 0 bases from V and 7 bases from J, with 15 bases in between. DNA of the CDR3: TGTGCCAGCAGTTACTCGAGGAGGGACCGACTTGAAGCTTTCTTT. Translation: CASSYSRRDRLEAFF.

The chain links TRBV27 to TRBJ1-5; no definite D call. The V and J ends lost 5 bases and 0 bases respectively, with 20 bases between them. This CDR3 region has 18 residues. Germline V gives CDR1 MNHEY, CDR2 SMNVEV (reference sequence). The CDR3 here is CASSRNIRAYYSNQPQHF. The CDR3 nucleotides read TGTGCCAGCAGTAGAAACATCCGGGCCTATTATAGCAATCAGCCCCAGCATTTT.

This sequence joins TRBV2 and TRBJ1-2; weak D call: TRBD1 (6 bases). With 5 bases removed from V and 7 bases from J, the gap between germline ends came to 14 bases. The CDR3 sequence is 13 residues long. The V gene's germline CDR1 is SNHLY and CDR2 FYNNEI. CDR3: CASSSGTNPGYTF. The CDR3 DNA reads as TGTGCCAGCAGTTCCGGGACAAACCCTGGCTACACCTTC.

CDR3 loop: CASSAGGSPSGANVLTF. The CDR3 DNA follows: TGCGCCAGCAGCGCTGGGGGGAGCCCCTCTGGGGCCAACGTCCTGACTTTC. The chain uses TRBV4-3 and TRBJ2-6; D is perhaps TRBD2 (6 bases). Trimming left V 5 bases short and J 0 bases short, with 14 bases between. CDR3 size: 17 residues. Germline V gene sequence: CDR1 LGHNA, CDR2 YSLEER.

About this clone itself: A far larger clone is off by one base, so a read error is likely. It is likely a read error, because the conserved phenylalanine at the end of the CDR3 is missing. The chain links TRBV5-1 to TRBJ1-2; TRBD1 is a possible D gene (5 bases). V lost 0 bases and J lost 8, with 14 bases in between. This CDR3 contains 14 residues. Germline V CDR1 and CDR2: SGHRS, YFSETQ. The CDR3 is CASSLDAGDEGYTI. The CDR3 coding sequence is TGCGCCAGCAGCTTGGACGCGGGGGACGAAGGCTACACCATC.

The chain is built from TRBV28 and TRBJ1-4; TRBD1 is a possible D gene (6 bases). The CDR3 covers 14 residues. Germline V gene lookup returns CDR1 MDHEN and CDR2 SYDVKM. V lost 8 bases and J lost 1, with 11 bases in between. CDR3 sequence (DNA): TGTGCCAGCGGTGAGACAGGAACTAATGAAAAACTGTTTTTT. Translating gives CASGETGTNEKLFF.

This chain joins TRBV7-9 and TRBJ1-1; TRBD1 is a possible D gene (5 bases). V was clipped by 5 bases and J by 0 bases, with 10 bases between them. The CDR3 spans 14 residues. Germline V gene sequence: CDR1 SEHNR, CDR2 FQNEAQ (reference sequence). The CDR3 protein is CASSPTTVNTEAFF. The CDR3 nucleotides read TGTGCCAGCAGCCCTACGACAGTGAACACTGAAGCTTTCTTT.

The rearrangement uses TRBV11-2 and TRBJ1-1; a weak D match, TRBD1 (6 bases). Trimming stripped 3 bases from V and 1 base from J, with 12 bases between. CDR1 is SGHAT and CDR2 is FQNNGV in the germline V gene. The CDR3 has 15 amino acids. The CDR3 is CASSFTPGQNTEAFF. CDR3 bases: TGTGCCAGCAGCTTTACCCCGGGACAGAACACTGAAGCTTTCTTT.

In this sample, this clone turned up a few times. This chain links TRBV5-5 with TRBJ1-1; no clear D. The CDR3 spans 12 residues. Germline values: CDR1 SGHKS, CDR2 YYEKEE (reference sequence). Trimming took off 4 bases at V and 2 bases at J, with 6 bases between the two ends. The CDR3 region has the DNA TGTGCCAGCAGCGCAACTAACACTGAAGCTTTCTTT. This encodes CASSATNTEAFF.

The V call is TRBV28, the J call TRBJ1-5, with TRBD1 identical over 8 bases. Germline V gene data show CDR1 as MDHEN and CDR2 as SYDVKM. The CDR3 has 15 residues. V lost 5 bases to trimming and J lost 3 bases; unmatched junction nucleotides: 6. The CDR3 DNA reads as TGTGCCAGCAGTAGCCGGGACAGGTTCAATCAGCCCCAGCATTTT. Translating it yields CASSSRDRFNQPQHF.

This chain uses TRBV5-1 with TRBJ2-3, with TRBD2 identical over 11 bases. Germline assignment: CDR1 SGHRS and CDR2 YFSETQ. The V gene end was trimmed by 4 bases and the J gene end by 1 base; junction bases not matched to a gene: 2. The CDR3 is 15 residues long. In DNA form, the CDR3 reads TGCGCCAGCAGCGGGGGACTAGCGGGCACAGATACGCAGTATTTT. Translation: CASSGGLAGTDTQYF.

The chain combines TRBV5-1 with TRBJ2-5; 7 nucleotides match TRBD2. CDR1 and CDR2 from the germline V gene are SGHRS and YFSETQ. This CDR3 contains 16 residues. The junction had 11 bases not matched to a gene; V was cut back by 2 bases and J by 4 bases. The CDR3 DNA sequence: TGCGCCAGCAGCTTAGGGACCGCGGGAGCGGGAGAGACCCAGTACTTC. Residues: CASSLGTAGAGETQYF. The entire variable domain, with the rest obtained from reference TRBV5-1 and TRBJ2-5, is as follows: KAGVTQTPRYLIKTRGQQVTLSCSPISGHRSVSWYQQTPGQGLQFLFEYFSETQRNKGNFPGRFSGRQFSNSRSEMNVSTLELGDSALYLCASSLGTAGAGETQYFGPGTRLLVL.

J is TRBJ2-7 and V is TRBV6-6, with unresolved D. Germline assignment: CDR1 MNHNY and CDR2 SVGAGI (reference sequence). This CDR3 is built from 14 residues. V lost 0 bases to trimming and J lost 5 bases, with 11 bases between them. The CDR3 DNA sequence: TGTGCCAGCAGTTACTCGGTTAGGATCGACGAGCAGTACTTC. This codes for CASSYSVRIDEQYF.

This clone was counted between two and nine times. The chain couples TRBV7-2 to TRBJ2-3; TRBD2 agrees at 14 bases. CDR1 is SGHTA and CDR2 is FQGNSA in the germline V gene. The CDR3 is 18 residues long. The J segment lost 6 bases and the V segment lost 5 bases, leaving 13 bases of the junction unmatched. In DNA form, the CDR3 reads TGTGCCAGCAGCGGCGGACTAGCGGGAGGAAGGGTGCGTGATACGCAGTATTTT. It codes for CASSGGLAGGRVRDTQYF.

The sample holds a few counts of this clone. The gene calls are TRBV29-1 and TRBJ1-4; TRBD1 matches at 8 bases. This CDR3 spans 14 amino acids. Germline lookup yields CDR1 SQVTM and CDR2 ANQGSEA. V gave up 5 bases and J gave up 8 bases; unmatched junction bases: 10. CDR3 sequence reads: CSVTGRDRREKLFF. The DNA for the CDR3 is TGCAGCGTTACGGGCCGGGACAGGAGGGAAAAACTGTTTTTT.

This chain connects TRBV19 to TRBJ2-5; 12 bases agree with TRBD2. The germline CDR1 and CDR2 sequences are LNHDA and SQIVND (reference sequence). The CDR3 consists of 15 residues. The trim removed 4 bases at V and 5 bases at J, leaving 5 bases unmatched. CDR3 sequence: CASSTGLAGRETQYF. For the CDR3, the DNA is TGTGCCAGTAGTACAGGACTAGCGGGAAGGGAGACCCAGTACTTC. The whole variable domain, filled in from reference TRBV19 and TRBJ2-5, reads DGGITQSPKYLFRKEGQNVTLSCEQNLNHDAMYWYRQDPGQGLRLIYYSQIVNDFQKGDIAEGYSVSREKKESFPLTVTSAQKNPTAFYLCASSTGLAGRETQYFGPGTRLLVL.

The rearrangement uses TRBV10-3 and TRBJ1-1, with a possible D match to TRBD1 (6 bases). Per germline, CDR1 ENHRY and CDR2 SYGVKD. Deletions cut 5 bases from V and 3 bases from J, with 10 bases between. The CDR3 contains 13 residues. Written as DNA, the CDR3 is TGTGCCATCAGTCCACAGGGATACACTGAAGCTTTCTTT. Amino acids: CAISPQGYTEAFF.

CDR3 residues: CAIRRDTNTDTQYF. The CDR3 nucleotides read TGTGCCATCAGGAGGGACACCAACACAGATACGCAGTATTTT. J is TRBJ2-3 and V is TRBV10-3; D is possibly TRBD1 (6 bases). The CDR3 is 14 amino acids. V was cut by 6 bases and J by 2 bases, with 12 bases left in between. The germline V gene has CDR1 ENHRY and CDR2 SYGVKD.

This sequence joins TRBV11-3 and TRBJ2-1; D might be TRBD2 (6 bases). CDR1 and CDR2 (germline): SGHNT, YENEEA. Trimming shortened V by 3 bases and J by 7 bases, and 13 bases separated the two germline ends. This CDR3 spans 14 amino acids. CDR3 coding DNA: TGTGCCAGCAGCTTCAGCTCGACTAGGAATGAGCAGTTCTTC. Amino acids: CASSFSSTRNEQFF.

This rearrangement joins TRBV5-4 to TRBJ2-3, with TRBD1 matching over 8 bases. CDR1 and CDR2 from the germline V gene are SGHNT and YYREEE (reference sequence). CDR3 size: 17 residues. V lost 2 bases, J lost 5 bases, and 13 bases stayed unmatched. CDR3 DNA: TGTGCCAGCAGCTTCCGGACAGGGAGCCGTGGTGGAGATACGCAGTATTTT. Amino acid sequence: CASSFRTGSRGGDTQYF. The full variable domain, rest sourced from reference TRBV5-4 and TRBJ2-3, is ETGVTQSPTHLIKTRGQQVTLRCSSQSGHNTVSWYQQALGQGPQFIFQYYREEENGRGNFPPRFSGLQFPNYSSELNVNALELDDSALYLCASSFRTGSRGGDTQYFGPGTRLTVL.

V is TRBV4-2 and J is TRBJ2-1; 8 nucleotides agree with TRBD2. The germline V gene has CDR1 LGHNA and CDR2 YNFKEQ. J was trimmed by 3 bases and V by 1 base; bases with no gene match: 2. The CDR3 spans 15 residues. The CDR3: CASSQAGGGYNEQFF. The CDR3 DNA follows: TGTGCCAGCAGCCAAGCGGGAGGGGGCTACAATGAGCAGTTCTTC.

The CDR3 nucleotides read TGTGCCAGCAGCACTGGGACAGGGCGGTACGAGCAGTACTTC. Translating it yields CASSTGTGRYEQYF. This sequence joins TRBV27 and TRBJ2-7; 9 nucleotides align to TRBD1. The CDR3 has 14 residues. V shed 6 bases, J shed 4 bases, and the junction held 7 bases outside the gene matches. Germline CDR1 reads MNHEY; CDR2 reads SMNVEV (reference sequence).

V usage is TRBV18 and J usage is TRBJ2-3, with 9 bases identical to TRBD2. The CDR3 has 16 residues. Germline V gives CDR1 KGHSH, CDR2 LQKENI. Losses at the gene ends were 3 bases for V and 0 bases for J; bases not matched to a gene: 4. The CDR3 bases are TGTGCCAGCTCACCGCCTAGCGGGACTAGCACAGATACGCAGTATTTT. Amino acids: CASSPPSGTSTDTQYF. The whole variable domain, filled in from reference TRBV18 and TRBJ2-3, reads NAGVMQNPRHLVRRRGQEARLRCSPMKGHSHVYWYRQLPEEGLKFMVYLQKENIIDESGMPKERFSAEFPKEGPSILRIQQVVRGDSAAYFCASSPPSGTSTDTQYFGPGTRLTVL.

The genes are TRBV5-1 and TRBJ2-7; D is undetermined. This CDR3 spans 15 amino acids. The germline gives CDR1 SGHRS, CDR2 YFSETQ. Trimming took 2 bases from V and 5 from J, leaving 17 bases between them. CDR3 amino acids: CASSLAGSRGDEQYF. The CDR3, as DNA: TGCGCCAGCAGCTTAGCCGGGTCTCGAGGCGACGAGCAGTACTTC.

The chain uses TRBV7-9 and TRBJ2-1; 10 bases map to TRBD2. Germline CDR1 and CDR2: SEHNR and FQNEAQ (reference sequence). The CDR3 spans 19 residues. V trimming: 0 bases; J trimming: 0 bases; junction bases outside the gene matches: 8. The CDR3 region has the DNA TGTGCCAGCAGCTTAGCCCGTAGCGGGAGGACAAGCTCCTACAATGAGCAGTTCTTC. Its protein product is CASSLARSGRTSSYNEQFF.